This T cell receptor (beta chain) was found in a study of T cells in localized non-small cell lung cancer. The CDR3 comprises 13 residues, both ends counted. Per the germline V gene, CDR1 is MNHNS and CDR2 is SASEGT. Overall study findings and caveats: Patients showing higher blood T cell density tended to see longer overall survival. The study detected a median roughly 61 of the top 100 tumor clones in adjacent lung.

Comments on this clone: The antigen remains unidentified. It is unclear where the CDR3 begins or ends on the DNA, so no DNA is shown, and the CDR3 is as TCRdb lists it.

Clones were sequenced by immunoSEQ multiplex PCR, and TCRdb holds only the in-frame ones, with some missing. The sample lists approximately 88,000 clones, just over 90% seen once, with 4.1% in the top ten. The sample in question was PBMCs, obtained before any cancer treatment. The chain combines TRBV6-1 with TRBJ1-1. The receptor's source is a woman aged 40 to 75 with stage II squamous cell lung carcinoma. The CDR3 is CASSTSGNTEAFF.